Each of the 3 T cell receptor beta chains below was sequenced from the same sample in a study of cytomegalovirus exposure and HLA in healthy donors. Measured with immunoSEQ multiplex PCR; TCRdb has only the in-frame clones, and not every one. The table includes fewer than 400,000 clones, 86% detected once. The specimen was PBMCs. The receptor source for this set is a woman in her late teens or twenties in good health and CMV-seronegative.

J is TRBJ2-7 and V is TRBV5-8; no clear D. The V gene lost 1 base and the J gene lost 3 bases, with 5 bases spanning the gap. CDR3 size: 12 residues. The V gene's germline CDR1 is SGHTS and CDR2 YDEGEE. The CDR3 DNA reads TGTGCCAGCAGCTTGACCTACTACGAGCAGTACTTC. It translates to CASSLTYYEQYF.

The chain couples TRBV4-3 to TRBJ1-4, with TRBD1 matching over 7 bases. The CDR3 is 15 amino acids. Germline V gene data show CDR1 as LGHNA and CDR2 as YSLEER. J lost 4 bases, V lost 2 bases, and 4 bases had no gene match. CDR3 protein: CASSQQGELNEKLFF. CDR3 in DNA: TGCGCCAGCAGCCAACAGGGGGAACTTAATGAAAAACTGTTTTTT.

This sequence joins TRBV5-6 and TRBJ1-4; D gene unclear. The CDR3 is made up of 11 amino acids. Germline V gene sequence: CDR1 SGHDT, CDR2 YYEEEE. With 0 bases removed from V and 11 bases from J, the gap between germline ends came to 5 bases. CDR3 protein: CASSLGGKLFF. As DNA, the CDR3 is TGTGCCAGCAGCTTGGGAGGGAAACTGTTTTTT.